A single sample is the source of the 21 T cell receptor beta chains below, sequenced in a study of Ad26.COV2.S vaccination and SARS-CoV-2 variants. Treatment described: some 20 received Ad26.COV2.S at low or high dose, single or two shots; five or six received placebo; per-sample allocation not given. Samples analyzed were those drawn on day 63 after the first vaccine or placebo injection. Data came from immunoSEQ multiplex PCR; TCRdb stores just in-frame clones and leaves some out. Of fewer than 400,000 clones listed, 80% to 90% are singletons. Sequencing used peripheral blood, obtained in a trial of Ad26.COV2.S vaccine versus placebo. Receptors originate from a person between 18 and 65 years old who received the Ad26.COV2.S COVID-19 vaccine or a placebo.

The J gene is TRBJ1-1, the V gene TRBV27; D possibly corresponds to TRBD1 (5 bases). Germline lookup yields CDR1 MNHEY and CDR2 SMNVEV (reference sequence). The CDR3 has 15 residues. V gave up 5 bases and J gave up 1 base, with 14 bases separating them. The CDR3, as DNA: TGTGCCAGCAGTCCCCGTGGGCAGGGGAACACTGAAGCTTTCTTT. Its protein is CASSPRGQGNTEAFF.

The chain recombines TRBV27 with TRBJ2-1; 7 nucleotides line up with TRBD2. The CDR3 length is 13 residues. Unmatched junction bases numbered 2, after V lost 6 bases and J lost 3 bases. From germline, CDR1 is MNHEY and CDR2 SMNVEV (reference sequence). In DNA form, the CDR3 reads TGTGCCAGCAGCCCGGGGGGCTACAATGAGCAGTTCTTC. Amino acids: CASSPGGYNEQFF.

This clone has only a few counts. V and J are TRBV5-6 and TRBJ1-6; the D gene is possibly TRBD1 (5 bases). The CDR3 is made up of 13 amino acids. Germline lookup yields CDR1 SGHDT and CDR2 YYEEEE. Trimming took 2 bases from V and 9 from J, leaving 9 bases between them. The CDR3 sequence: CASSFRAGSPLHF. CDR3 in DNA: TGTGCCAGCAGCTTCAGGGCTGGTTCACCCCTCCACTTT.

This chain joins TRBV6-1 and TRBJ2-5, with 9 bases fitting TRBD2. With V trimmed by 2 bases and J by 5 bases, 6 bases remained unmatched. Germline V gene sequence: CDR1 MNHNS, CDR2 SASEGT. The CDR3 is 15 amino acids. CDR3 region: CASSERAGGLETQYF. CDR3 DNA: TGTGCCAGCAGTGAAAGGGCGGGGGGGCTGGAGACCCAGTACTTC.

This clone showed up just once. This rearrangement joins TRBV4-1 to TRBJ1-2; D remains ambiguous. The ends were cut back, 1 base at V and 7 bases at J, with 13 bases in the middle. The CDR3 sequence is 14 residues long. Germline-derived CDR1 and CDR2 are MGHRA and YSYEKL. In DNA, the CDR3 is TGCGCCAGCAGCCAAGGGGAGGGCGAGGGTGGCTACACCTTC. Residues: CASSQGEGEGGYTF.

V and J are TRBV2 and TRBJ1-5; D is unresolved. Germline assignment: CDR1 SNHLY and CDR2 FYNNEI. This CDR3 has 15 residues. The V end lost 7 bases, the J end lost 0 bases, and 13 bases lay between the germline ends. This CDR3 is CASKELAFSNQPQHF. In DNA, the CDR3 is TGTGCCAGCAAGGAGCTAGCCTTTAGCAATCAGCCCCAGCATTTT.

The genes are TRBV7-6 and TRBJ2-2; D gene uncertain. The V end lost 6 bases, the J end lost 3 bases, and 11 bases lay between the germline ends. The CDR3 is 14 residues long. CDR1 and CDR2 from the germline V gene are SGHVS and FNYEAQ. The CDR3 reads CASSFVRDTGELFF. The CDR3 nucleotides read TGTGCCAGCAGTTTCGTGCGAGACACCGGGGAGCTGTTTTTT.

This chain joins TRBV19 and TRBJ2-1; TRBD2 matches 14 bases. The J segment lost 8 bases and the V segment lost 6 bases, leaving 6 bases of the junction unmatched. Germline V CDR1 and CDR2: LNHDA, SQIVND (reference sequence). The CDR3 spans 15 residues. In nucleotides, the CDR3 is TGTGCCAGTAGGACGACTAGCGGGGGGGCGTATGAGCAGTTCTTC. Protein product: CASRTTSGGAYEQFF.

This chain links TRBV11-2 with TRBJ2-7; weak D call: TRBD1 (7 bases). CDR1 is SGHAT, CDR2 FQNNGV, per germline. V lost 6 bases, J lost 1 base, and 16 bases lay in between. This CDR3 spans 15 amino acids. The CDR3 sequence is CASRPGGFLSYEQYF. The CDR3 DNA reads as TGTGCCAGCAGACCAGGGGGGTTCCTTTCCTACGAGCAGTACTTC.

In its sample, this clone was seen once. The chain has TRBV5-1 and TRBJ1-2; 9 nucleotides line up with TRBD1. The germline V gene has CDR1 SGHRS and CDR2 YFSETQ. The CDR3 is 14 residues long. With 4 bases clipped from V and 6 bases from J, the junction kept 7 bases outside the gene matches. The DNA for the CDR3 is TGCGCCAGCAGCCCGGTACAGGGGGCGCATGGCTACACCTTC. It encodes CASSPVQGAHGYTF.

This chain uses TRBV6-5 with TRBJ1-1; 9 bases match TRBD1. J gave up 5 bases and V 6 bases, and 7 bases lay outside the gene matches. Germline CDR1 reads MNHEY; CDR2 reads SVGAGI. The CDR3 consists of 14 residues. Written as DNA, the CDR3 is TGTGCCAGCAGCTCCAGACAGGGGGGGACTGAAGCTTTCTTT. Its translation is CASSSRQGGTEAFF.

The V gene is TRBV5-6, the J gene TRBJ1-4; D unclear. The CDR3 has 16 amino acids. Germline lookup yields CDR1 SGHDT and CDR2 YYEEEE. V was pared by 0 bases and J by 0 bases, with 9 bases between. CDR3 residues: CASSLGVGSTNEKLFF. The CDR3 region has the DNA TGTGCCAGCAGCTTGGGGGTCGGATCAACTAATGAAAAACTGTTTTTT.

The V gene is TRBV6-2 or TRBV6-3, the J gene TRBJ1-2, with a tentative D call TRBD1 (5 bases). V gave up 5 bases and J gave up 4 bases, with 17 bases separating them. Germline V gene sequence: CDR1 MNHEY, CDR2 SVGEGT. There are 15 residues in the CDR3. This CDR3 reads CASSRGSLGFYGYTF. DNA for the CDR3: TGTGCCAGCAGTCGGGGCTCCCTCGGATTCTATGGCTACACCTTC.

The rearrangement joins TRBV30 to TRBJ2-1; D is uncertain. The CDR3 extends over 15 amino acids. Germline CDR1 reads GTSNPN; CDR2 reads SVGIG (reference sequence). The V end lost 1 base, the J end lost 5 bases, and 15 bases lay between the germline ends. CDR3 coding DNA: TGTGCCTGGAGTGCTAGAGCCTTGTTGGACAATGAGCAGTTCTTC. Its protein product is CAWSARALLDNEQFF.

The chain links TRBV5-4 to TRBJ1-2; 7 bases agree with TRBD1. The CDR3 sequence is 14 residues long. V was pared by 0 bases and J by 8 bases, with 7 bases of the junction left unmatched. CDR1 is SGHNT and CDR2 is YYREEE in the germline V gene (reference sequence). CDR3: CASSLAGGGLGYTF. The CDR3 DNA reads as TGTGCCAGCAGCTTGGCAGGGGGAGGATTAGGCTACACCTTC.

The CDR3 sequence: CASSGSRARDQNTIYF. The CDR3 DNA sequence: TGTGCCAGCAGCGGATCAAGGGCGAGGGACCAAAACACCATATATTTT. The chain uses TRBV7-8 and TRBJ1-3; D is perhaps TRBD1 (5 bases). The CDR3 is made up of 16 amino acids. Germline V lookup: CDR1 SGHVS, CDR2 FQNEAQ. The V end was cut by 5 bases, the J end by 6 bases, with 20 bases between.

The chain uses TRBV3-1 (or the pseudogene TRBV3-2) and TRBJ2-7, with D perhaps matching TRBD2 (6 bases). Per germline, CDR1 LGHDT and CDR2 YNNKEL (reference sequence). The CDR3 totals 15 residues. Trimming removed 0 bases at V and 3 bases at J, with 12 bases between. DNA of the CDR3: TGTGCCAGCAGCCAAGACCCAGGAGGGAGCTACGAGCAGTACTTC. It yields the protein CASSQDPGGSYEQYF.

This chain joins TRBV15 and TRBJ1-2, with 7 bases fitting TRBD1. V lost 3 bases and J lost 6; bases outside the gene matches: 1. This CDR3 contains 12 residues. CDR1 is LNHNV, CDR2 YYDKDF, per germline (reference sequence). DNA for the CDR3: TGTGCCACCAGCAGGACAGGGAATGGCTACACCTTC. Translation: CATSRTGNGYTF.

The CDR3 DNA follows: TGTGCCAGCAGCCCGCGGCAGGGTGGTAATTCACCCCTCCACTTT. Amino acids: CASSPRQGGNSPLHF. This chain connects TRBV14 to TRBJ1-6; D might be TRBD1 (5 bases). From germline, CDR1 is SGHDN and CDR2 FVKESK. The CDR3 is 15 amino acids. V dropped 4 bases and J dropped 6 bases, with 13 bases sitting between them.

This clone was observed a few times. The V call is TRBV19, the J call TRBJ1-5; D unclear. CDR1 and CDR2 from the germline V gene are LNHDA and SQIVND (reference sequence). The CDR3 spans 14 residues. Trimming removed 0 bases from V and 6 bases from J, with 9 bases in between. The CDR3 is CASSIDGKFQPQHF. CDR3 DNA: TGTGCCAGTAGTATAGATGGAAAGTTTCAGCCCCAGCATTTT.

The chain links TRBV7-8 to TRBJ2-3; perhaps D is TRBD1 or TRBD2 (6 bases each). CDR1 is SGHVS, CDR2 FQNEAQ, per germline. This CDR3 has 16 residues. V was trimmed by 1 base and J by 2 bases, leaving 13 bases between them. CDR3 bases: TGTGCCAGCAGCTTAGGGGGGGCCCTAATCACAGATACGCAGTATTTT. Translation: CASSLGGALITDTQYF.